This T cell receptor beta chain was retrieved from a study of blood T cell repertoires in COVID-19. Study in general: Spain, Italy and the United States supplied samples that represented acute and convalescent COVID-19. PBMCs, B-cell-depleted T cells, or T cells provided the cDNA or gDNA that made up the material.

The V and J ends lost 4 bases and 1 base respectively, with 13 bases between them. Germline V gene lookup returns CDR1 SGHAT and CDR2 FQNNGV. The CDR3 covers 15 residues. As handled by the study authors: Amplified reference gene primers provided the basis for estimating nucleated cell counts. Clones were sequenced by immunoSEQ multiplex PCR, and TCRdb holds only the in-frame ones, with some missing. V, J and clone size are taken as reported in that table, and D and trimming were inferred from the DNA itself. This sample carries about 130,000 clones, around 82% of them seen once, and the ten largest clones take 9.5% to 15%.

The rearrangement uses TRBV11-2 and TRBJ2-5, with D perhaps matching TRBD1 (6 bases). The sequencing input was peripheral blood. This TCR was sampled from a woman aged 30 to 39 who had recovered from COVID-19. CDR3 protein: CASSSGTKPQETQYF. CDR3 DNA sequence: TGTGCCAGCAGCTCCGGGACAAAGCCCCAAGAGACCCAGTACTTC. Looking up the rest from reference TRBV11-2 and TRBJ2-5 gives the full variable domain: EAGVAQSPRYKIIEKRQSVAFWCNPISGHATLYWYQQILGQGPKLLIQFQNNGVVDDSQLPKDRFSAERLKGVDSTLKIQPAKLEDSAVYLCASSSGTKPQETQYFGPGTRLLVL.